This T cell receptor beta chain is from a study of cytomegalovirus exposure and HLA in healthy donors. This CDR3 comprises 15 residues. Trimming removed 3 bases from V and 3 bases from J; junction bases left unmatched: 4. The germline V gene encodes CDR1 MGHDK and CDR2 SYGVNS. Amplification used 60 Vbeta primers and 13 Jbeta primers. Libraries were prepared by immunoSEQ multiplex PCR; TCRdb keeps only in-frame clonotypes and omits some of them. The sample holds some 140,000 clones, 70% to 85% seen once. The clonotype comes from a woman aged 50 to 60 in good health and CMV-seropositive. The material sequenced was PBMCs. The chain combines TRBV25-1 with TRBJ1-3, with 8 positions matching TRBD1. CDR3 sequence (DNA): TGTGCCAGCAGTGACAAGACAGGGGTTGGAAACACCATATATTTT. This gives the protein CASSDKTGVGNTIYF. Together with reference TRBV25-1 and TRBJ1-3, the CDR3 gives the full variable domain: EADIYQTPRYLVIGTGKKITLECSQTMGHDKMYWYQQDPGMELHLIHYSYGVNSTEKGDLSSESTVSRIRTEHFPLTLESARPSHTSQYLCASSDKTGVGNTIYFGEGSWLTVV.